This T cell receptor (beta chain) stems from a study of cytomegalovirus exposure and HLA in healthy donors. CDR3 length equals 17 residues. V was pared by 1 base and J by 0 bases, with 6 bases of the junction left unmatched. CDR1 is SNHLY and CDR2 is FYNNEI in the germline V gene. Amplification used 60 Vbeta primers and 13 Jbeta primers. TCRdb's copy holds only in-frame clones and misses some; the assay was immunoSEQ multiplex PCR. Of about 160,000 clones listed, roughly 87% were seen once; the top ten hold 1.5%. Study results and limitations: Analyses of presence/absence relied on an assumption of roughly uniform sequencing depth across donors. Researchers counted around 180 TCR beta chains as cytomegalovirus-associated. Only CMV serostatus was available as immune exposure information. Excluded were some V segments that proved indistinguishable, including TRBV6-2 and TRBV6-3.

Turning to this clone: Its target is not known.

The sequence came from a girl aged 10-17 years in good health and CMV-seropositive. Specimen: PBMCs. The chain couples TRBV2 to TRBJ2-7, with 10 nucleotides matching TRBD2. CDR3 coding DNA: TGTGCCAGCAGTGAAGGGCTAGCGGGGGATCGCTCCTACGAGCAGTACTTC. This codes for CASSEGLAGDRSYEQYF.